This TCR beta chain was obtained from a study of T-cell memory formation after mild COVID-19. This clonotype has ten or more counts. One entry per CDR3 protein, called by TCRdb with MiXCR from the 5' RACE reads. This sample has under 200,000 distinct CDR3 sequences, with about an eighth found just once. Germline V gene lookup returns CDR1 SGHAT and CDR2 FQNNGV. The CDR3 runs to 15 residues. With V trimmed by 5 bases and J by 11 bases, 12 bases remained unmatched. The chain recombines TRBV11-2 with TRBJ1-6, with 7 bases matching TRBD1. Sequencing was performed on PBMCs or a T cell subset sorted from them (not recorded which). The receptor was derived from a man aged 18 to 30 who had mild COVID-19 (a few samples of this study predate the infection). Cell type and time point are not known. CDR3 region: CASSPLTGIYPPLHF. For the CDR3, the DNA is TGTGCCAGCAGCCCGTTGACAGGGATCTACCCACCCCTCCACTTT. The variable domain in full, completed from reference TRBV11-2 and TRBJ1-6, reads EAGVAQSPRYKIIEKRQSVAFWCNPISGHATLYWYQQILGQGPKLLIQFQNNGVVDDSQLPKDRFSAERLKGVDSTLKIQPAKLEDSAVYLCASSPLTGIYPPLHFGNGTRLTVT.